These T cell receptor beta chains were read from a single sample in a study of T cells after yellow fever vaccination. Using its own MiXCR run on the 5' RACE reads, TCRdb lists one record per CDR3 protein. The sample includes hundreds of thousands of distinct CDR3 sequences, roughly 8.7% seen only once; the top ten take 3% to 4%. Sample: CD4+ T cells sorted from PBMCs, taken 5 days after the yellow fever booster vaccination. Receptor source: a man between 18 and 35 years old who received the YFV17D yellow fever vaccine. Both conserved end residues are part of each CDR3. D genes are given only for firm matches. Where a row states a size, it is once, few, many or the class of an expanded clone; other rows omit it.

D gene,V gene,J gene,clone size,CDR3 DNA,CDR3 protein
.,TRBV25-1,TRBJ2-5,.,TGTGCCAGCAGTGAACCCGGGGACGGAGAAGAGACCCAGTACTTC,CASSEPGDGEETQYF
.,TRBV3-1,TRBJ2-3,many,TGTGCCAGCAGCCAACTAGTACGTGGAGGACGAAGGCAGTATTTT,CASSQLVRGGRRQYF
.,TRBV5-6,TRBJ2-2,many,TGTGCCAGCAGCCAGGGATACCGCTACACCGGGGAGCTGTTTTTT,CASSQGYRYTGELFF
.,TRBV9,TRBJ2-1,few,TGTGCCAGCAGCCCCCGGCACGTGAGCTCCTACAATGAGCAGTTCTTC,CASSPRHVSSYNEQFF
TRBD1,TRBV4-2,TRBJ1-4,.,TGTGCCAGCAGCCAAGCTCGCCTATTCCGGGACAGTGGTGAAAAACTGTTTTTT,CASSQARLFRDSGEKLFF
TRBD2,TRBV7-2,TRBJ2-5,.,TGTGCCAGCAGCCTGCAACTAGCGGGGGGGCGGGAGACCCAGTACTTC,CASSLQLAGGRETQYF
.,TRBV19,TRBJ2-2,.,TGTGCCAGTAACTCCCCTGGGCGCACCGGGGAGCTGTTTTTT,CASNSPGRTGELFF
TRBD2,TRBV18,TRBJ2-5,.,TGTGCCAGCTCACCCATGGGAAGCGGGGGCCTTCAGGAGACCCAGTACTTC,CASSPMGSGGLQETQYF
.,TRBV4-1,TRBJ2-4,few,TGCGCCAGCAGCCAAGACCCGGGTCTGAAAAACATTCAGTACTTC,CASSQDPGLKNIQYF
.,TRBV2,TRBJ1-1,.,TGTGCCAGCAGGTATCCGAGAACCAACACTGAAGCTTTCTTT,CASRYPRTNTEAFF
.,TRBV12-3/TRBV12-4,TRBJ2-3,many,TGTGCCAGCAGTCTTCGGGGAGCAGATACGCAGTATTTT,CASSLRGADTQYF
.,TRBV7-8,TRBJ1-5,.,TGTGCCAGCAGCTTATTGACAGGCACCCTTCAGGAGCCCCAGCATTTT,CASSLLTGTLQEPQHF
.,TRBV7-2,TRBJ1-5,.,TGTGCCAGCAGCCCTGGACGGTCAGATCAGCCCCAGCATTTT,CASSPGRSDQPQHF
.,TRBV10-3,TRBJ1-1,many,TGTGCCATCCGGAGTACTGGGGACACTGAAGCTTTCTTT,CAIRSTGDTEAFF
TRBD2,TRBV20-1,TRBJ2-1,few,TGCAGTGCTAGAGTCGGGGGGGGACCCTACAATGAGCAGTTCTTC,CSARVGGGPYNEQFF
TRBD2,TRBV20-1,TRBJ2-1,many,TGCACGTGCTGGCAGCGGGGACGTCAGGAGCAGTTCTTC,CTCWQRGRQEQFF
TRBD1,TRBV9,TRBJ1-6,few,TGTGCCAGCAGCGTAGGAGGGGACAGAATTTCACCCCTCCACTTT,CASSVGGDRISPLHF
.,TRBV10-3,TRBJ1-1,once,TGTGCCATCAGGAACCATCATGAGAACACTGAAGCTTTCTTT,CAIRNHHENTEAFF
.,TRBV5-5,TRBJ1-3,many,TGTGCCAGCAGCTTGGCCGCGATGTCTGAGGGAAACACCATATATTTT,CASSLAAMSEGNTIYF
TRBD2,TRBV10-3,TRBJ2-1,many,TGTGCCATCAGTGGACTAGCACTGAATGAGCAGTTCTTC,CAISGLALNEQFF
.,TRBV18,TRBJ2-3,.,TGTGCCAGCTCTCAATATGCCAGCCCAGATACGCAGTATTTT,CASSQYASPDTQYF
.,TRBV7-9,TRBJ1-1,.,TGTGCCAGCGGGCTAGCAGCGGCGAACACTGAAGCTTTCTTT,CASGLAAANTEAFF
TRBD1,TRBV6-2/TRBV6-3,TRBJ2-7,few,TGTGCCAGCAGTTACCGGACAGGGCGTGGAGACGAGCAGTACTTC,CASSYRTGRGDEQYF
TRBD2,TRBV18,TRBJ2-5,few,TGTGCCAGCTCACCAGGGGAGGGCCAGTACTTC,CASSPGEGQYF
.,TRBV7-6,TRBJ1-5,.,TGTGCCAGCAGCCCACAGGTCGGTCAGCCCCAGCATTTT,CASSPQVGQPQHF
TRBD1,TRBV11-2,TRBJ1-1,.,TGTGCCAGCAGCTTAGTTTCTGACAGGGGGGTACTGGCTGAAGCTTTCTTT,CASSLVSDRGVLAEAFF
.,TRBV5-4,TRBJ1-2,once,TGTGCCAGCAGCTTAAAAGACCCTAACTATGGCTACACCTTC,CASSLKDPNYGYTF
.,TRBV5-1,TRBJ2-3,few,TGCGCCAGCAGCTTGGGTGGAGGTCTACGCAGCACAGATACGCAGTATTTT,CASSLGGGLRSTDTQYF
.,TRBV11-2,TRBJ2-5,few,TGTGCCAGCAGCTGGGCCCCGAGGGGGGAGACCCAGTACTTC,CASSWAPRGETQYF
.,TRBV12-3/TRBV12-4,TRBJ2-5,.,TGTGCCAGCACCTCTCGGGAGACCCAGTACTTC,CASTSRETQYF
TRBD2,TRBV7-9,TRBJ2-3,many,TGTGCCAGCAGCTTAACTAGCGGGGGAGGAGATACGCAGTATTTT,CASSLTSGGGDTQYF
.,TRBV7-2,TRBJ2-5,.,TGTGCCAGCAGCTTAAACAGGGACCCTCGAGAGACCCAGTACTTC,CASSLNRDPRETQYF
.,TRBV24-1,TRBJ2-5,few,TGTGCCACCAGTGATGGGTACCAAGAGACCCAGTACTTC,CATSDGYQETQYF
.,TRBV4-3,TRBJ2-2,few,TGCGCCAGCAGCCAAGATTGGGGGGCGGTCACCGGGGAGCTGTTTTTT,CASSQDWGAVTGELFF
.,TRBV12-3/TRBV12-4,TRBJ1-2,few,TGTGCCAGCAGTTCCACCGGGGGGGCTGGGTATGGCTACACCTTC,CASSSTGGAGYGYTF
TRBD2,TRBV7-8,TRBJ2-1,few,TGTGCCAGCAGCTTAGGACTAGCGGGGGGGCCTGGGCAGTTCTTC,CASSLGLAGGPGQFF
TRBD2,TRBV7-2,TRBJ2-3,.,TGTGCCGCCACGCCCATAGCGGGGGCCCGGGCAGATACGCAGTATTTT,CAATPIAGARADTQYF
.,TRBV4-3,TRBJ1-2,many,TGCGCCAGCAGCCAAGATCCACGATTTCATGGCTACACCTTC,CASSQDPRFHGYTF
TRBD1,TRBV6-4,TRBJ2-3,.,TGTGCCAGCAGTGACACAGGGGCCACAGATACGCAGTATTTT,CASSDTGATDTQYF
.,TRBV6-6,TRBJ2-3,.,TGTGCCAGCAGTTACGATGCGTTAGGGACAGATACGCAGTATTTT,CASSYDALGTDTQYF
TRBD1,TRBV12-3/TRBV12-4,TRBJ2-7,.,TGTGCCAGCAGTTTACAACAGGGGGCTTACGAGCAGTACTTC,CASSLQQGAYEQYF
.,TRBV11-2,TRBJ1-2,once,TGTGCCAGCAGCGAACCCCCAGGGGCTTATGGCTACACCTTC,CASSEPPGAYGYTF
.,TRBV6-6,TRBJ2-2,.,TGTGCCGTCAGGAGGGGGAACACCGGGGAGCTGTTTTTT,CAVRRGNTGELFF
TRBD2,TRBV4-1,TRBJ2-2,.,TGCGCCAGCAGCCAAGATGCACTAGCGGTGGAGGCCGGGGAGCTGTTTTTT,CASSQDALAVEAGELFF
.,TRBV6-5,TRBJ2-3,many,TGTGCCAGCAGACGTAGTTGGACGACAGATACGCAGTATTTT,CASRRSWTTDTQYF
.,TRBV7-9,TRBJ1-4,many,TGTGCCAGCAGCTTAGTGCCGGGTCGGGGGAAACTGTTTTTT,CASSLVPGRGKLFF
.,TRBV20-1,TRBJ1-5,.,TGCAGTGCTAGACAGACAAATCAGCCCCAGCATTTT,CSARQTNQPQHF
.,TRBV28,TRBJ2-6,few,TGTGCCAGCAGTTTAGGGGGTCCAGGACGGTCCTCTGGTAGGGCTTTC,CASSLGGPGRSSGRAF
.,TRBV12-3/TRBV12-4,TRBJ1-5,.,TGTGCCAGCAGTCCCCGGGGGGGGGGTTATAGCAATCAGCCCCAGCATTTT,CASSPRGGGYSNQPQHF
TRBD1,TRBV10-3,TRBJ1-2,.,TGTGCCATCGGTCGGACAGGGGGGGATCTGCGGGGCTACACCTTC,CAIGRTGGDLRGYTF
TRBD2,TRBV5-4,TRBJ2-7,few,TGTGCCAGCACCCCGGGTGGAAGCGGGGAACCCTACGAGCAGTACTTC,CASTPGGSGEPYEQYF
.,TRBV27,TRBJ2-3,.,TGTGCCAGCAGTTTATTTAGTCCTCGTAGGCTACACACAGATACGCAGTATTTT,CASSLFSPRRLHTDTQYF
TRBD2,TRBV7-2,TRBJ2-1,.,TGTGCCAGCAGCCCACGGGCGGGGGGGAGCTCCTACAATGAGCAGTTCTTC,CASSPRAGGSSYNEQFF